The clone carrying this T cell receptor beta chain showed up just a few times. The CDR3 covers 15 residues. Germline V CDR1 and CDR2: SEHNR, FQNEAQ (reference sequence). Trimming removed 3 bases at V and 3 bases at J, with 13 bases between. This sample is part of a study of identical twins. Using its own MiXCR run on the 5' RACE reads, TCRdb lists one record per CDR3 protein. The data hold about 570,000 distinct CDR3 sequences, with more than 9% observed a single time. These data were likewise used in another study, on yellow fever vaccine responses in identical twins. That work adds: Twins reportedly had a vaccine T cell response that seemed partly convergent, partly personalized.

The chain joins TRBV7-9 to TRBJ2-3; tentative D call: TRBD1 (6 bases). The sample taken for sequencing was PBMCs. The sequence came from a woman between 18 and 30 years old in good health. CDR3 coding DNA: TGTGCCAGCAGCTTTGTGGGGGCAGGGACAGATACGCAGTATTTT. It codes for CASSFVGAGTDTQYF.